The 4 T cell receptor beta chains reported below all come from one sample, sequenced in a study of radiotherapy plus CTLA-4 blockade in lung cancer (dated by TCRdb to the late 2010s). Library preparation used the immunoSEQ multiplex PCR assay. TCRdb obtained this table from immuneACCESS and retained in-frame rearrangements with V and J assigned. These tables miss some clones; where compared with another copy, unresolved V genes account for less than half of the shortfall, and the remainder is unexplained. In all, the sample holds about 62,000 clones, and around 69% of those were seen once. Clones ranked in the top ten supply 2.9% of the sample. The specimen comprised peripheral blood, sampled from a patient treated with radiotherapy plus ipilimumab. The receptors originated from a human donor with non-small cell lung cancer who had a complete response to radiotherapy plus ipilimumab.

The chain has TRBV5-3 and TRBJ2-5, with a tentative D call TRBD2 (5 bases). TRBV5-3 is flagged as an ORF with uncertain function. V shed 4 bases and J shed 5 bases, with 6 bases lying between them. There are 11 residues in the CDR3. CDR3 sequence: CARSRGETQYF. The CDR3 DNA is TGTGCCAGAAGCCGAGGGGAGACCCAGTACTTC.

V gene TRBV29-1 combines with J gene TRBJ2-1; a weak D match, TRBD2 (6 bases). Germline V gene data show CDR1 as SQVTM and CDR2 as ANQGSEA. With 6 bases removed from V and 8 bases from J, the gap between germline ends came to 11 bases. The CDR3 loop spans 11 amino acids. The DNA of the CDR3 is TGCAGCGTAGAACTAGCCGATGAGCAGTTCTTC. Protein product: CSVELADEQFF.

The chain is built from TRBV7-9 and TRBJ2-3, with 7 bases fitting TRBD2. V lost 5 bases to trimming and J lost 2 bases; unmatched junction nucleotides: 7. This CDR3 is 15 amino acids long. CDR1 and CDR2 (germline): SEHNR, FQNEAQ (reference sequence). The CDR3 region has the DNA TGTGCCAGCAGCACTAGCGTAGCGGTCACAGATACGCAGTATTTT. This translates into CASSTSVAVTDTQYF.

The chain links TRBV5-4 to TRBJ2-7, with 7 bases aligning to TRBD1. The germline V gene encodes CDR1 SGHNT and CDR2 YYREEE (reference sequence). There are 14 residues in the CDR3. The V and J ends lost 4 bases and 4 bases, in that order; junction bases with no gene match: 8. The CDR3 nucleotides read TGTGCCAGCAGCCCCCGGGACAGTGGTTACGAGCAGTACTTC. It codes for CASSPRDSGYEQYF.